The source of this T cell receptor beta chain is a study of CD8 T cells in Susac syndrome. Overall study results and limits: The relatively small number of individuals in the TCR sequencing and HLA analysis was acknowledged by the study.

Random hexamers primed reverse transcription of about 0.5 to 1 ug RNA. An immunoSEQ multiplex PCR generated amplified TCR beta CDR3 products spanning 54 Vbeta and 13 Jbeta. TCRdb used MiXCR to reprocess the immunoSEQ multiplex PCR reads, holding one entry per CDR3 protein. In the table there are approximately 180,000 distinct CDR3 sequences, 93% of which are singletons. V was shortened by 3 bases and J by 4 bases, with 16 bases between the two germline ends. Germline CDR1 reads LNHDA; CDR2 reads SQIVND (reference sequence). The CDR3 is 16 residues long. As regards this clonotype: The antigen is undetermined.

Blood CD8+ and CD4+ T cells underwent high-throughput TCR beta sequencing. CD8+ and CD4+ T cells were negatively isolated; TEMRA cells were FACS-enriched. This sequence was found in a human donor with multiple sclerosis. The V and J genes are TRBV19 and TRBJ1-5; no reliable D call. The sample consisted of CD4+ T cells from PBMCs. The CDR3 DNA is TGTGCCAGTAGTATCGACCCGAGCAGGAGGAATCAGCCCCAGCATTTT. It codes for CASSIDPSRRNQPQHF.